Listed below are T cell receptor beta chains from one sample, sequenced in a study of cytomegalovirus exposure and HLA in healthy donors. Clones were read by immunoSEQ multiplex PCR, and TCRdb kept only the in-frame ones, dropping some. The sample holds around 220,000 clones, 65% to 80% seen once. Sequencing was done on a sample of PBMCs. The receptors derive from a girl aged 2-10 years in good health and CMV-seronegative. CDR3s include the opening cysteine and the closing phenylalanine or tryptophan. The order of the fields is J gene, clone size, V gene, D gene, CDR3 protein, CDR3 DNA. A D gene is named only where the DNA matches it firmly. The size entry is marked missing in some rows and otherwise reads once, few, many or a size class.

TRBJ1-2 NA TRBV2 NA CASLKDRRGGYTF TGTGCCAGCCTCAAGGACAGACGAGGAGGCTACACCTTC
TRBJ2-5 NA TRBV9 TRBD1 CASSPSPAGTGGSHTETQYF TGTGCCAGCAGCCCATCCCCGGCCGGGACAGGGGGCTCGCACACAGAGACCCAGTACTTC
TRBJ1-4 NA TRBV6-5 NA CASSFGRAEEKLFF TGTGCCAGCAGTTTCGGGAGAGCGGAAGAAAAACTGTTTTTT
TRBJ1-2 NA TRBV5-6 NA CASSLDPQGSGYGYTF TGTGCCAGCAGCTTGGATCCGCAGGGGTCAGGCTATGGCTACACCTTC
TRBJ2-2 NA TRBV4-2 TRBD1 CASSQKYQGATGELFF TGTGCCAGCAGCCAAAAGTACCAGGGGGCAACCGGGGAGCTGTTTTTT
TRBJ1-3 NA TRBV4-1 TRBD1 CASSQEAGRQGRNTIYF TGCGCCAGCAGCCAAGAAGCAGGGAGACAGGGTAGAAACACCATATATTTT
TRBJ2-2 NA TRBV4-1 NA CASSQDARVPGELFF TGCGCCAGCAGCCAAGACGCAAGAGTTCCCGGGGAGCTGTTTTTT
TRBJ2-7 once TRBV5-6 TRBD2 CASSPGGISYEQYF TGTGCCAGCAGCCCGGGGGGGATTTCCTACGAGCAGTACTTC
TRBJ2-1 few TRBV5-4 TRBD2 CASRLTSGGFSYNEQFF TGTGCCAGCAGGTTGACTAGCGGGGGGTTCTCCTACAATGAGCAGTTCTTC
TRBJ1-1 NA TRBV18 NA CASSPEFQGYRNTEAFF TGTGCCAGCTCACCGGAATTCCAGGGGTACCGGAACACTGAAGCTTTCTTT
TRBJ2-7 NA TRBV11-2 TRBD1 CASSLKWGSDRETYEQYF TGTGCCAGCAGCTTAAAATGGGGGTCGGACAGGGAGACCTACGAGCAGTACTTC
TRBJ2-3 NA TRBV6-5 NA CASSYSSGGSTDTQYF TGTGCCAGCAGTTACTCGTCTGGCGGCAGCACAGATACGCAGTATTTT
TRBJ2-7 NA TRBV4-1 TRBD2 CASSQDQGRGNEQYF TGCGCCAGCAGCCAAGATCAAGGGCGGGGGAACGAGCAGTACTTC
TRBJ2-1 NA TRBV4-2 TRBD2 CASSQEILAGNEPYNEQFF TGTGCCAGCAGCCAAGAGATACTAGCGGGAAATGAACCCTACAATGAGCAGTTCTTC
TRBJ2-2 NA TRBV4-1 NA CASRSWAGNTGELFF TGCGCCAGCAGGTCTTGGGCAGGGAACACCGGGGAGCTGTTTTTT
TRBJ2-1 NA TRBV12-5 TRBD1 CASGRGQGSLHEQFF TGTGCTAGTGGTAGAGGACAGGGGTCTCTTCATGAGCAGTTCTTC
TRBJ1-4 NA TRBV6-6 TRBD1 CASRSGQGASFEKLFF TGTGCCAGCAGGTCTGGACAGGGGGCTTCTTTTGAAAAACTGTTTTTT